Given below is one TCR beta chain in context. The antigen is not known. This CDR3 contains 12 residues. The ends lost 3 bases at V and 11 bases at J; junction bases unmatched: 4. Germline V lookup: CDR1 MDHEN, CDR2 SYDVKM. This record comes from a study of cytomegalovirus exposure and HLA in healthy donors. Study-level points and caveats: Per published accounts, TCR beta sequences correctly predicted the HLA-A and HLA-B alleles of most subjects.

Primers included in the PCR were 60 Vbeta and 13 Jbeta primers. Only in-frame clones appear in the TCRdb table, and some are missing; sequencing was by immunoSEQ multiplex PCR. The sample has 90,000 or so clones, less than 80% seen once. The clonotype originates from a woman aged 40 to 49 in good health and CMV-seronegative. This chain joins TRBV28 and TRBJ1-1; 9 positions match TRBD1. Sequenced sample: PBMCs. The CDR3 protein is CASSFGQGPAFF. In nucleotides, the CDR3 is TGTGCCAGCAGTTTCGGACAGGGGCCGGCTTTCTTT.